This TCR beta chain was observed in a study of blood T cell repertoires in COVID-19. Study information: The origin of the acute and convalescent COVID-19 samples was the United States, Italy and Spain. The analysed material was cDNA or gDNA that came from T cells, B-cell-depleted T cells, or PBMCs.

As originally analysed: Quantification of nucleated cells was approximated via reference gene primer amplification. Profiling relied on immunoSEQ multiplex PCR, and the TCRdb table lists in-frame clones only, not all of them. V, J and clone size are taken as reported in that table, and D and trimming were inferred from the DNA itself. Altogether 350,000 to 450,000 clones are present, roughly 86% being singletons, with the ten largest covering less than 2.5%. Membership in each cohort depended on participant-reported clinical history. The CDR3 spans 14 residues. Germline assignment: CDR1 MNHEY and CDR2 SVGAGI. The V end lost 6 bases, the J end lost 6 bases, and 17 bases lay between the germline ends.

This chain uses TRBV6-5 with TRBJ1-1; possible D gene TRBD1, 6 bases. This receptor was obtained from a man aged 40-49 years in a cohort exposed to, infected with or recovered from COVID-19 (not recorded which). Input material: PBMCs or T cells enriched from blood (not recorded which). The CDR3 bases are TGTGCCAGCAGAAACAGGGTCGGCTACCCTGAAGCTTTCTTT. Residues: CASRNRVGYPEAFF.